Sequencing of this T cell receptor beta chain was carried out in a study of blood T cell repertoires in COVID-19. In the study overall: T cells, B-cell-depleted T cells, or PBMCs supplied cDNA or gDNA.

The CDR3 runs 14 residues. Trimming shortened V by 5 bases and J by 0 bases, and 8 bases separated the two germline ends. CDR1 and CDR2 (germline): MNHEY, SVGAGI. The protocol was immunoSEQ multiplex PCR, while the TCRdb copy is restricted to in-frame clones and leaves out a portion. The sample records hundreds of thousands of clones, about nine tenths being singletons. What was sequenced was peripheral blood. This chain connects TRBV6-5 to TRBJ1-5; D gene unclear. The clonotype originates from a woman in her forties or fifties with COVID-19, enrolled during active disease. DNA for the CDR3: TGTGCCAGCAGTCTCCAGAATAGCAATCAGCCCCAGCATTTT. Amino acids: CASSLQNSNQPQHF.